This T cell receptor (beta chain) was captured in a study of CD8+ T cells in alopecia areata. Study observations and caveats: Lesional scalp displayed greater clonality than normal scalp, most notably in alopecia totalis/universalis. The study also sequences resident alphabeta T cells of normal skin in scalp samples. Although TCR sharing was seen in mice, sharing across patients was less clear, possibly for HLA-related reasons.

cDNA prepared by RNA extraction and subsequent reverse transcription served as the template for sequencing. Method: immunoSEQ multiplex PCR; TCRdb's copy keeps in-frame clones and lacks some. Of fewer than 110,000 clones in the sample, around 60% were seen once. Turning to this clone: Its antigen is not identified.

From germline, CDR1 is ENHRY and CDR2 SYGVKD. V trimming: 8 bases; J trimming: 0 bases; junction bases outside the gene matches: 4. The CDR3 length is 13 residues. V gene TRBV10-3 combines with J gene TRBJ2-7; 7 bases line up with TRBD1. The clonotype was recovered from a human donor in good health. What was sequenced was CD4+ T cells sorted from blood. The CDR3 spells CAISRQGSYEQYF. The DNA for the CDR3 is TGTGCCATCTCTAGACAGGGCTCCTACGAGCAGTACTTC.